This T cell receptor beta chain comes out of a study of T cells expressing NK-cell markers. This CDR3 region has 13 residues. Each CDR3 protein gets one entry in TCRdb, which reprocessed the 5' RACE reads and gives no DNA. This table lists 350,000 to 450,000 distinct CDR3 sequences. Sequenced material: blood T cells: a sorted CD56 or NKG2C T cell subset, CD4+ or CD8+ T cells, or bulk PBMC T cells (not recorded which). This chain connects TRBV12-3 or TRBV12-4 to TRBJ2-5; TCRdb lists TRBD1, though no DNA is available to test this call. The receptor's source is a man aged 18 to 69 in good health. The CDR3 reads CASSRGIQETQYF.